The clone carrying this TCR beta chain has only one observation. Its antigen is as yet unknown. TCRdb keeps only in-frame clones here, not all; method: immunoSEQ multiplex PCR. Among approximately 2,300,000 clones listed, 92% were seen once. With V trimmed by 4 bases and J by 8 bases, 14 bases remained unmatched. The CDR3 has 16 residues. Germline-derived CDR1 and CDR2 are SGHNT and YYREEE (reference sequence). The data derive from a study of shared clonotypes between healthy human individuals. Regarding the study as a whole: Naive subsets generally exceeded memory subsets in estimated richness.

The receptor comes from a man younger than 30 in good health. Some clones in this sample may be carry-over from other donors' samples. This sequence joins TRBV5-4 and TRBJ2-1; 8 nucleotides agree with TRBD2. Sequences were obtained from naive CD4+ T cells from PBMCs. Documented subset: CD45RA+ positively selected. This CDR3 is CASSKSPSGRGHEQFF. The CDR3 DNA is TGTGCCAGCAGCAAAAGCCCGAGCGGGAGAGGCCATGAGCAGTTCTTC.